The next 24 T cell receptor beta chains were all read from a single sample in a study of blood T cell repertoires in COVID-19. TCRdb's copy holds only in-frame clones and misses some; the assay was immunoSEQ multiplex PCR. The sample lists tens of thousands of clones, around 90% occurring once. Input material: peripheral blood. The receptors derive from a man between 50 and 59 years old with active COVID-19.

The chain employs TRBV18 and TRBJ2-2, with 7 bases that match TRBD1. The trim removed 3 bases at V and 4 bases at J, leaving 11 bases unmatched. The CDR3 extends over 17 amino acids. CDR1 is KGHSH, CDR2 LQKENI, per germline. The CDR3 DNA sequence: TGTGCCAGCTCACCCCCGACAGGGAGTTCGGGCACCGGGGAGCTGTTTTTT. Residues: CASSPPTGSSGTGELFF.

This clone showed up just once. The V gene is TRBV3-1 (or the pseudogene TRBV3-2), the J gene TRBJ2-7, with TRBD2 identical over 7 bases. V shed 5 bases, J shed 3 bases, and the junction held 10 bases outside the gene matches. There are 15 residues in the CDR3. Germline V gene lookup returns CDR1 LGHDT and CDR2 YNNKEL (reference sequence). CDR3 sequence reads: CASSSLGGRYYEQYF. For the CDR3, the DNA is TGTGCCAGCAGCTCCCTAGGCGGGAGATACTACGAGCAGTACTTC.

The gene calls are TRBV11-2 and TRBJ2-5; TRBD2 matches at 8 bases. Per germline, CDR1 SGHAT and CDR2 FQNNGV. The CDR3 is made up of 18 amino acids. V was pared by 5 bases and J by 5 bases, with 19 bases of the junction left unmatched. The CDR3 bases are TGTGCCAGCAGCCCCTATGAGCGGGAGTTGGTCGGTAGGGAGACCCAGTACTTC. It specifies CASSPYERELVGRETQYF.

This clone was detected a few times. This chain links TRBV19 with TRBJ2-1, with D tentatively TRBD2 (6 bases). Germline V gene lookup returns CDR1 LNHDA and CDR2 SQIVND (reference sequence). V lost 7 bases, J lost 8 bases, and 18 bases lay in between. The CDR3 is 14 residues long. The CDR3: CASNFMAGTDEQFF. The CDR3 bases are TGTGCCAGTAACTTTATGGCGGGAACTGATGAGCAGTTCTTC.

The chain employs TRBV5-5 and TRBJ2-3; D not certain. V lost 4 bases to trimming and J lost 1 base, with 10 bases between them. This CDR3 contains 14 residues. CDR1 SGHKS and CDR2 YYEKEE come from the germline V gene (reference sequence). CDR3 nucleotides: TGTGCCAGCAGCCCTGTAGTCGGCACAGATACGCAGTATTTT. Residues: CASSPVVGTDTQYF.

The rearrangement uses TRBV19 and TRBJ1-5; a weak D match, TRBD1 (5 bases). V was shortened by 5 bases and J by 0 bases, with 11 bases between the two germline ends. CDR1 and CDR2 from the germline V gene are LNHDA and SQIVND (reference sequence). The CDR3 length is 15 residues. The CDR3 nucleotides read TGTGCCAGTAGTGGAGGAGGGACTAGCAATCAGCCCCAGCATTTT. Protein product: CASSGGGTSNQPQHF.

The chain uses TRBV5-1 and TRBJ1-1; D not resolved. CDR1 and CDR2 from the germline V gene are SGHRS and YFSETQ. The CDR3 sequence is 13 residues long. The germline V and J ends were trimmed by 0 bases and 5 bases, with 8 bases remaining between them. CDR3 region: CASSLAPVTEAFF. CDR3 nucleotide sequence: TGCGCCAGCAGCTTGGCCCCTGTTACTGAAGCTTTCTTT.

The genes are TRBV5-1 and TRBJ2-7, with a weak D call TRBD1 (6 bases). Trimming took off 4 bases at V and 2 bases at J, with 13 bases between the two ends. Germline assignment: CDR1 SGHRS and CDR2 YFSETQ. The CDR3 is 14 residues long. The CDR3 DNA follows: TGCGCCAGCAGCCCGGGGACAATTCCCTACGAGCAGTACTTC. Its protein product is CASSPGTIPYEQYF.

This clone has just one count. The genes are TRBV5-4 and TRBJ2-7, with TRBD1 identical over 8 bases. This CDR3 region has 14 residues. Germline V CDR1 and CDR2: SGHNT, YYREEE (reference sequence). The trim removed 3 bases at V and 5 bases at J, leaving 7 bases unmatched. The CDR3 DNA follows: TGTGCCAGCAGCTGGCTGGGACAGGACGACGAGCAGTACTTC. Translated, it gives CASSWLGQDDEQYF.

This rearrangement joins TRBV18 to TRBJ1-4, with D perhaps TRBD1 (5 bases). The germline CDR1 and CDR2 sequences are KGHSH and LQKENI. CDR3 length: 14 amino acids. Trimming took off 3 bases at V and 8 bases at J, with 13 bases between the two ends. CDR3 in amino acids: CASSPARVAEKLFF. CDR3 nucleotide sequence: TGTGCCAGCTCACCCGCCAGGGTTGCGGAAAAACTGTTTTTT.

The rearrangement links TRBV6-5 to TRBJ2-2; a weak D match, TRBD2 (5 bases). Germline V gene lookup returns CDR1 MNHEY and CDR2 SVGAGI. The ends were cut back, 6 bases at V and 3 bases at J, with 5 bases in the middle. The length of the CDR3 is 12 residues. The CDR3: CASRGDTGELFF. For the CDR3, the DNA is TGTGCCAGCAGGGGAGACACCGGGGAGCTGTTTTTT.

The chain employs TRBV30 and TRBJ1-3, with D unresolved. CDR3 length: 15 residues. Germline V lookup: CDR1 GTSNPN, CDR2 SVGIG (reference sequence). The V and J ends lost 2 bases and 2 bases respectively, with 13 bases between them. This chain's CDR3 is CAWSSTAFPGNTIYF. The CDR3 nucleotides read TGTGCCTGGAGTTCCACAGCCTTCCCTGGAAACACCATATATTTT.

The chain links TRBV2 to TRBJ1-1, with 9 bases matching TRBD1. This CDR3 is 12 amino acids long. The germline gives CDR1 SNHLY, CDR2 FYNNEI. J gave up 5 bases and V 8 bases, and 3 bases lay outside the gene matches. The CDR3 region has the DNA TGTGCCAGCGAAGGACAGGGGACTGAAGCTTTCTTT. The encoded protein is CASEGQGTEAFF.

This chain connects TRBV11-2 to TRBJ1-1; D unclear. Trimming took 3 bases from V and 0 from J, leaving 11 bases between them. The length of the CDR3 is 15 residues. Germline V gene data show CDR1 as SGHAT and CDR2 as FQNNGV. In DNA, the CDR3 is TGTGCCAGCAGCTTTTTACCGGGGATGAACACTGAAGCTTTCTTT. This gives the protein CASSFLPGMNTEAFF.

The V call is TRBV10-3, the J call TRBJ1-3; D gene ambiguous. Germline V gene lookup returns CDR1 ENHRY and CDR2 SYGVKD. This CDR3 region has 12 residues. With 11 bases removed from V and 0 bases from J, the gap between germline ends came to 8 bases. CDR3 loop: CAAESSGNTIYF. DNA of the CDR3: TGTGCCGCCGAGAGCTCTGGAAACACCATATATTTT.

The V and J genes are TRBV7-2 and TRBJ1-5, with a possible D match to TRBD1 (6 bases). Germline V gene data show CDR1 as SGHTA and CDR2 as FQGNSA. V lost 3 bases and J lost 2, with 8 bases in between. The CDR3 has 14 amino acids. This CDR3 is CASSFSGGNQPQHF. The CDR3 coding sequence is TGTGCCAGCAGCTTTTCAGGGGGCAATCAGCCCCAGCATTTT.

The chain couples TRBV14 to TRBJ1-6; D uncertain. V was trimmed by 0 bases and J by 2 bases, leaving 11 bases between them. CDR1 and CDR2 from the germline V gene are SGHDN and FVKESK. CDR3 length: 17 amino acids. CDR3 nucleotides: TGTGCCAGCAGCCAAGATCCTAATCGGGCCTATAATTCACCCCTCCACTTT. It translates to CASSQDPNRAYNSPLHF.

This sequence joins TRBV5-1 and TRBJ2-7, with D possibly TRBD2 on 5 matching bases. This CDR3 region has 13 residues. CDR1 is SGHRS and CDR2 is YFSETQ in the germline V gene. The ends were cut back, 3 bases at V and 6 bases at J, with 13 bases in the middle. The CDR3 bases are TGCGCCAGCAGCTGGCCGCAAGGGAGCGAGCAGTACTTC. It yields the protein CASSWPQGSEQYF.

The table lists this clone with a count of one. The J gene is TRBJ2-7, the V gene TRBV5-1, with 8 positions matching TRBD2. CDR1 and CDR2 from the germline V gene are SGHRS and YFSETQ. CDR3 length: 14 amino acids. Germline trimming cut 3 bases from V and 3 bases from J; bases unmatched to any gene: 5. This chain's CDR3 is CASSSQRENYEQYF. The CDR3 coding sequence is TGCGCCAGCAGCTCCCAGCGGGAGAACTACGAGCAGTACTTC.

The chain joins TRBV3-1 (or the pseudogene TRBV3-2) to TRBJ2-7, with 11 nucleotides matching TRBD1. This CDR3 is 14 amino acids long. The V and J ends lost 4 bases and 6 bases, in that order; junction bases with no gene match: 5. Per germline, CDR1 LGHDT and CDR2 YNNKEL (reference sequence). The CDR3 nucleotides read TGTGCCAGCAGCCCCCGGACAGGGGGCATCGAGCAGTACTTC. This gives the protein CASSPRTGGIEQYF.

This chain links TRBV7-2 with TRBJ1-2; D ambiguous. Germline V gene data show CDR1 as SGHTA and CDR2 as FQGNSA. The CDR3 length is 14 residues. Deletions cut 2 bases from V and 4 bases from J, with 11 bases between. CDR3 sequence (DNA): TGTGCCAGCAGCTTAACGAGGGCCGGCTATGGCTACACCTTC. This sequence encodes CASSLTRAGYGYTF. Supplemented by reference TRBV7-2 and TRBJ1-2, the full variable domain reads GAGVSQSPSNKVTEKGKDVELRCDPISGHTALYWYRQSLGQGLEFLIYFQGNSAPDKSGLPSDRFSAERTGGSVSTLTIQRTQQEDSAVYLCASSLTRAGYGYTFGSGTRLTVV.

Here the CDR3 DNA reads TGTGCCAGCAGCTTAGCCGGGGAGGAAGGCTACACCTTC. Residues: CASSLAGEEGYTF. V is TRBV7-9 and J is TRBJ1-2; D is unclear. Trimming removed 0 bases from V and 8 bases from J, with 10 bases in between. CDR1 is SEHNR and CDR2 is FQNEAQ in the germline V gene (reference sequence). The CDR3 runs 13 residues.

The J gene is TRBJ1-1, the V gene TRBV10-1; no clear D. Germline-derived CDR1 and CDR2 are WNHNN and SYGVQD (reference sequence). V lost 0 bases and J 5 bases, leaving 4 bases between the germline ends. The CDR3 covers 12 residues. CDR3 sequence reads: CASSESLTEAFF. In DNA, the CDR3 is TGCGCCAGCAGTGAGTCGTTAACTGAAGCTTTCTTT.

The V gene is TRBV18, the J gene TRBJ2-7; TRBD1 agrees at 8 bases. From germline, CDR1 is KGHSH and CDR2 LQKENI. The V segment lost 3 bases and the J segment 2 bases; nucleotides outside the gene matches: 3. The CDR3 is made up of 14 amino acids. The CDR3, as DNA: TGTGCCAGCTCACCCGGGACAGGTACCTACGAGCAGTACTTC. As protein: CASSPGTGTYEQYF.